This entry lists 15 T cell receptor beta chains sequenced from one sample in a study of shared clonotypes between healthy human individuals. Data came from immunoSEQ multiplex PCR; TCRdb stores just in-frame clones and leaves some out. The table records more than 550,000 clones, 90% to 95% of them present only once. Naive CD8 cells were CD45RO-negative, positively selected for CCR7, excluding terminally differentiated effector memory CD45RA+ cells. Sequencing was done on a sample of naive CD8+ T cells sorted from blood. These TCRs come from a man in his thirties or forties in good health.

The chain is built from TRBV27 and TRBJ2-1, with D tentatively TRBD2 (5 bases). V shed 0 bases and J shed 6 bases, with 9 bases lying between them. This CDR3 has 14 amino acids. CDR1 and CDR2 (germline): MNHEY, SMNVEV (reference sequence). Here the CDR3 DNA reads TGTGCCAGCAGTTTATCGGCCGGGGTCAATGAGCAGTTCTTC. The encoded protein is CASSLSAGVNEQFF.

This clone came up once. The chain employs TRBV9 and TRBJ2-3; D is unclear. Germline CDR1 reads SGDLS; CDR2 reads YYNGEE. V was cut by 3 bases and J by 8 bases, with 10 bases left in between. CDR3 length: 12 amino acids. The CDR3 coding sequence is TGTGCCAGCAGCGATGATTCGGGTACGCAGTATTTT. It translates to CASSDDSGTQYF.

The genes are TRBV7-9 and TRBJ1-2; D remains unclear. CDR3 length: 17 amino acids. Germline V gene lookup returns CDR1 SEHNR and CDR2 FQNEAQ (reference sequence). With 5 bases removed from V and 4 bases from J, the gap between germline ends came to 23 bases. The CDR3 spells CASSPRWRGLEGYGYTF. CDR3 nucleotides: TGTGCCAGCAGCCCCCGGTGGCGTGGGTTAGAGGGCTATGGCTACACCTTC.

Concerning this clone itself: This sample also contains other DNA sequences that code for the same CDR3. This CDR3 is CASSLDRGTEAFF. Written as DNA, the CDR3 is TGTGCCAGCAGTTTGGACAGGGGGACTGAAGCTTTCTTT. The chain uses TRBV27 and TRBJ1-1; 10 nucleotides line up with TRBD1. Looked up from germline, CDR1 is MNHEY and CDR2 is SMNVEV (reference sequence). V shed 3 bases and J 5 bases; nucleotides not matched to a gene: 0. This CDR3 has 13 residues.

The chain uses TRBV7-8 and TRBJ2-7; D is unclear. CDR1 and CDR2 from the germline V gene are SGHVS and FQNEAQ. The V and J ends lost 1 base and 0 bases respectively, with 7 bases between them. The CDR3 covers 14 residues. CDR3 sequence reads: CASSLGGYSYEQYF. In nucleotides, the CDR3 is TGTGCCAGCAGCTTAGGCGGCTACTCCTACGAGCAGTACTTC.

This sequence joins TRBV28 and TRBJ1-4, with D perhaps TRBD1 (5 bases). The CDR3 consists of 15 residues. Trimming removed 8 bases from V and 6 bases from J, with 19 bases in between. Germline V gene lookup returns CDR1 MDHEN and CDR2 SYDVKM. As DNA, the CDR3 is TGTGCCAGCGTCCGCGAAGGGACCGGTTATGAAAAACTGTTTTTT. As protein: CASVREGTGYEKLFF. Based on the CDR3 plus reference TRBV28 and TRBJ1-4, the full variable domain is DVKVTQSSRYLVKRTGEKVFLECVQDMDHENMFWYRQDPGLGLRLIYFSYDVKMKEKGDIPEGYSVSREKKERFSLILESASTNQTSMYLCASVREGTGYEKLFFGSGTQLSVL.

In its sample, this clone was seen a few times. The same CDR3 is also encoded by other DNA sequences in this sample. This chain connects TRBV19 to TRBJ2-7, with 8 bases matching TRBD2. The CDR3 sequence is 14 residues long. Looked up from germline, CDR1 is LNHDA and CDR2 is SQIVND (reference sequence). The V and J ends lost 2 bases and 0 bases, in that order; junction bases with no gene match: 0. The CDR3 DNA reads TGTGCCAGTAGTATAAGCGGGAGCTCCTACGAGCAGTACTTC. This codes for CASSISGSSYEQYF.

In DNA, the CDR3 is TGTGCCAGCCACTTGGGGGGGGGTGTAACTCAAGGCGAGCAGTACTTC. Translated, it gives CASHLGGGVTQGEQYF. The chain is built from TRBV7-8 and TRBJ2-7, with 7 bases aligning to TRBD2. Trimming took 8 bases from V and 6 from J; bases not matched to a gene: 19. The CDR3 extends over 16 amino acids. The germline V gene has CDR1 SGHVS and CDR2 FQNEAQ.

The chain combines TRBV5-5 with TRBJ2-5; perhaps TRBD1 as D (5 bases). The CDR3 loop spans 15 amino acids. V was trimmed by 2 bases and J by 2 bases, leaving 13 bases between them. CDR1 SGHKS and CDR2 YYEKEE come from the germline V gene (reference sequence). CDR3 region: CASSFSGYGQETQYF. The CDR3 bases are TGTGCCAGCAGCTTTTCAGGGTACGGACAAGAGACCCAGTACTTC.

V gene TRBV28 combines with J gene TRBJ2-3; the match to TRBD2 covers 7 bases. Germline V gives CDR1 MDHEN, CDR2 SYDVKM. The CDR3 is 19 residues long. Trimming removed 4 bases from V and 2 bases from J; junction bases left unmatched: 18. CDR3 sequence (DNA): TGTGCCAGCAGTTCCCTCTATCTGGGAGGGGAAAGGGCCACAGATACGCAGTATTTT. This codes for CASSSLYLGGERATDTQYF.

This clone was detected only a few times. The sample holds other DNA sequences that translate to the same CDR3. The CDR3 sequence: CASSLGQGAGEQYF. As DNA, the CDR3 is TGTGCCAGCAGTTTAGGACAGGGGGCGGGGGAGCAGTACTTC. The chain uses TRBV27 and TRBJ2-7; 11 bases are shared with TRBD1. The CDR3 loop spans 14 amino acids. Germline V gene data show CDR1 as MNHEY and CDR2 as SMNVEV (reference sequence). V was clipped by 2 bases and J by 7 bases; unmatched bases: 4.

This CDR3 is CASSDTGPSYEQYF. For the CDR3, the DNA is TGTGCCAGCAGTGACACGGGACCCTCCTACGAGCAGTACTTC. The chain is built from TRBV2 and TRBJ2-7; either TRBD1 or TRBD2 may supply D (5 bases each). Germline values: CDR1 SNHLY, CDR2 FYNNEI. The CDR3 runs to 14 residues. V was pared by 3 bases and J by 0 bases, with 9 bases between.

CDR3 DNA: TGTGCCAGCAAAGTAGCAGGAATGAACACTGAAGCTTTCTTT. Translated, it gives CASKVAGMNTEAFF. The chain recombines TRBV27 with TRBJ1-1, with D hard to call. The CDR3 length is 14 residues. Trimming took off 7 bases at V and 0 bases at J, with 12 bases between the two ends. Germline values: CDR1 MNHEY, CDR2 SMNVEV (reference sequence).

V usage is TRBV6-6 and J usage is TRBJ2-4; no clear D gene. This CDR3 has 13 residues. The V gene's germline CDR1 is MNHNY and CDR2 SVGAGI (reference sequence). Deletions cut 6 bases from V and 0 bases from J, with 6 bases between. The CDR3 DNA follows: TGTGCCAGCAGCTACCGAGCCAAAAACATTCAGTACTTC. Its translation is CASSYRAKNIQYF.

The V gene is TRBV5-4, the J gene TRBJ2-3; a possible D gene is TRBD1 (6 bases). Trimming left V 5 bases short and J 2 bases short, with 15 bases between. The CDR3 has 15 amino acids. Germline CDR1 reads SGHNT; CDR2 reads YYREEE (reference sequence). CDR3 protein: CASRARTAPTDTQYF. The CDR3 DNA follows: TGTGCCAGCAGAGCTCGGACAGCGCCCACAGATACGCAGTATTTT.